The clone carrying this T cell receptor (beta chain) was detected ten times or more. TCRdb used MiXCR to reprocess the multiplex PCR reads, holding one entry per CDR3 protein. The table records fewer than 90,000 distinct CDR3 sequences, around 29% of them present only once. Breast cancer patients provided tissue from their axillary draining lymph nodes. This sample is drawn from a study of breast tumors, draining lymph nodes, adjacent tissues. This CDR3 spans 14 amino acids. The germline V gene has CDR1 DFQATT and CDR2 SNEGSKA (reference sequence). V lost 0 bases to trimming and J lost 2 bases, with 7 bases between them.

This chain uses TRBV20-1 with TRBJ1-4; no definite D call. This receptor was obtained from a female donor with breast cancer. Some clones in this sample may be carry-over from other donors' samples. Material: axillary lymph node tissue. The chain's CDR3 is CSARDLRTNEKLFF. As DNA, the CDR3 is TGCAGTGCTAGAGACTTGCGGACTAATGAAAAACTGTTTTTT.